This T cell receptor beta chain was identified in a study of CXCR4 blockade with PD-1 therapy in pancreatic cancer. General study points: Clone frequency correlated with its number of distinct nucleotide rearrangements.

Produced via immunoSEQ multiplex PCR; TCRdb's table is partial and in-frame only. The sample yields roughly 15,000 clones, around three quarters seen once. This clone was recorded once. The antigen is not known. The source of this sequence is a human donor with pancreatic ductal adenocarcinoma. Sequencing was carried out using tumor tissue.

The DNA for the CDR3 is TGTGCCAGTAGTATTCGGATCCCCTTAGCTAGGACAACCGGGGAGCTGTTTTTT. It encodes CASSIRIPLARTTGELFF. The rearrangement uses TRBV19 and TRBJ2-2, with D possibly TRBD1 on 5 matching bases. CDR1 and CDR2 from the germline V gene are LNHDA and SQIVND (reference sequence). The CDR3 is 18 residues long. Trimming pared 3 bases from V and 5 bases from J, leaving 22 bases between.